Included here is one TCR beta chain sequence, with context. The CDR3 has 14 residues. V lost 2 bases and J 3 bases, leaving 10 bases between the germline ends. Germline V CDR1 and CDR2: MNHEY, SVGAGI. FACS enriched CD8+ TEMRA cells, while bulk CD8+ and CD4+ were negatively isolated. These data come from a study of CD8 T cells in Susac syndrome. After extraction with the RNeasy kit, about 0.5 to 1 ug of the RNA was reverse transcribed using random hexamers. TCRdb re-called the immunoSEQ multiplex PCR reads through MiXCR, storing one row per CDR3 protein. Of some 180,000 distinct CDR3 sequences in the sample, over 90% were seen once.

The TCR comes from a human donor with Susac syndrome. The specimen sequenced was CD4+ T cells from PBMCs. The V and J genes are TRBV6-5 and TRBJ1-1; D gene uncertain. The CDR3 DNA sequence: TGTGCCAGCAGTTACCGCGGGAGACACACTGAAGCTTTCTTT. It codes for CASSYRGRHTEAFF.